Listed here is a single T cell receptor (beta chain). The method was immunoSEQ multiplex PCR; TCRdb's version includes in-frame clones alone and lacks a portion of them. The sample holds around 180,000 clones, about 92% seen once. The sample belongs to a study of T cell responses to AZD1222 COVID-19 vaccine. V was pared by 5 bases and J by 5 bases, with 7 bases of the junction left unmatched. The CDR3 is made up of 13 amino acids. Per germline, CDR1 SQVTM and CDR2 ANQGSEA. The chain links TRBV29-1 to TRBJ2-7; 9 bases fit TRBD2. The sequenced sample was peripheral blood, obtained on day 0 of AZD1222 vaccination. The clonotype was recovered from an adult in good health. This chain's CDR3 is CSVLAGGQNEQYV. For the CDR3, the DNA is TGCAGCGTTCTCGCGGGGGGGCAGAACGAGCAGTACGTC.